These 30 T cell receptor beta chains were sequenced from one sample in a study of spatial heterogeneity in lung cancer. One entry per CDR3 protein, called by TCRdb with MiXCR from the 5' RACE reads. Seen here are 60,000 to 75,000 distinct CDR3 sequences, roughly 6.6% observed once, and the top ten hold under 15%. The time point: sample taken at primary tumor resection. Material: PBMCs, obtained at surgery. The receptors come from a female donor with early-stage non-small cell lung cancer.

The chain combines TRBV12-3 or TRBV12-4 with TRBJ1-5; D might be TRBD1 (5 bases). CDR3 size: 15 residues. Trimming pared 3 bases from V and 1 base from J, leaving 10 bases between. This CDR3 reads CASSLSGRSNQPQHF. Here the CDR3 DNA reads TGTGCCAGCAGTTTGTCGGGACGGAGCAATCAGCCCCAGCATTTT.

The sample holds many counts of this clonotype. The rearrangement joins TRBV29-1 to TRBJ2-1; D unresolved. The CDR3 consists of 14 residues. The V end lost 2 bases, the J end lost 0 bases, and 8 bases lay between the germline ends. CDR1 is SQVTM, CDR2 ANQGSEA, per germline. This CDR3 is CSVEMVSSYNEQFF. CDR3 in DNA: TGCAGCGTTGAAATGGTTAGCTCCTACAATGAGCAGTTCTTC.

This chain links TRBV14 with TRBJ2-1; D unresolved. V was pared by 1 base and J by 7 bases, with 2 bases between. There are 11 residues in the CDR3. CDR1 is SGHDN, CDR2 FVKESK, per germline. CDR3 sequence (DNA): TGTGCCAGCAGCCAAGGTAATGAGCAGTTCTTC. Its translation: CASSQGNEQFF.

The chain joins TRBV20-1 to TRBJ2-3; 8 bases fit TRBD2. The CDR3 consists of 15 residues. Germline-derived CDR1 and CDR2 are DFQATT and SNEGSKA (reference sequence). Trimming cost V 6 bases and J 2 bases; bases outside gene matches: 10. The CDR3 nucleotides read TGCAGTGCCGGCCCGATAGCGGGGTTCACAGATACGCAGTATTTT. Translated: CSAGPIAGFTDTQYF.

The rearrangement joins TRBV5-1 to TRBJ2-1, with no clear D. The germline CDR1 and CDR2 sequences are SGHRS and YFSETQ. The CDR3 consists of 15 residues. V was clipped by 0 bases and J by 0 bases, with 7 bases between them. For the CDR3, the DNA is TGCGCCAGCAGCTTGGTGGGAAGCTCCTACAATGAGCAGTTCTTC. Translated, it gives CASSLVGSSYNEQFF.

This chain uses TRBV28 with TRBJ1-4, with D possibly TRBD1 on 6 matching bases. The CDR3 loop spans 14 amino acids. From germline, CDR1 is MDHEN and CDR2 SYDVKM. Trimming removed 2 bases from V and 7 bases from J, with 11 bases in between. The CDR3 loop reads CASSLAGASEKLFF. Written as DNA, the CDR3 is TGTGCCAGCAGTTTAGCGGGGGCGAGTGAAAAACTGTTTTTT.

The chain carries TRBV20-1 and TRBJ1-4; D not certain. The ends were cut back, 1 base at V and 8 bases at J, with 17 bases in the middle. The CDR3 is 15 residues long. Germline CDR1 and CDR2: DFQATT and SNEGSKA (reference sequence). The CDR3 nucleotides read TGCAGTGCTAGAGCCCCCCGAGCCAAGGGCGAAAAACTGTTTTTT. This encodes CSARAPRAKGEKLFF.

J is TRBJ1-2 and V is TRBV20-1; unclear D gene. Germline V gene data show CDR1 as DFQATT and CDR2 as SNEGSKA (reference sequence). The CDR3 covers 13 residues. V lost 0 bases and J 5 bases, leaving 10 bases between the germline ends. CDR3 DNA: TGCAGTGCTAGAGACAGGACCTCTTATGGCTACACCTTC. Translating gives CSARDRTSYGYTF.

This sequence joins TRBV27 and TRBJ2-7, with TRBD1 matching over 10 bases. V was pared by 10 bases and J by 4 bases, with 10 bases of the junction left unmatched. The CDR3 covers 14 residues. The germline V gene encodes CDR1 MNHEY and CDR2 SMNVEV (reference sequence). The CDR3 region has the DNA TGTGCCACCGCCCCTAGGGACAGGGGATACGAGCAGTACTTC. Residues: CATAPRDRGYEQYF.

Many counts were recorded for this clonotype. CDR3 bases: TGTGCCAGCAGCCAAGGGAGAGGGGGCTCCTACGAGCAGTACTTC. Translating gives CASSQGRGGSYEQYF. This sequence joins TRBV3-1 and TRBJ2-7; D is perhaps TRBD1 (6 bases). The CDR3 runs to 15 residues. V was cut by 1 base and J by 0 bases, with 10 bases left in between. CDR1 and CDR2 (germline): LGHDT, YNNKEL (reference sequence).

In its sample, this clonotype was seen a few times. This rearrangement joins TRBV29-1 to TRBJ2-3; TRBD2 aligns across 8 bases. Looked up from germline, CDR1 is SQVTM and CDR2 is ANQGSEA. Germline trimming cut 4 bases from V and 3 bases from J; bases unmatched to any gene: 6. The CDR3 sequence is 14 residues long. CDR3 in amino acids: CSVARERGTDTQYF. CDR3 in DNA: TGCAGCGTTGCTCGCGAGCGGGGGACAGATACGCAGTATTTT.

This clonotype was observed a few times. The CDR3 DNA reads TGTGCCAGCAGTTTGACTTTTAATGAGCAGTTCTTC. It codes for CASSLTFNEQFF. V and J are TRBV12-3 or TRBV12-4 and TRBJ2-1; no definite D call. Trimming took 3 bases from V and 7 from J, leaving 7 bases between them. There are 12 residues in the CDR3.

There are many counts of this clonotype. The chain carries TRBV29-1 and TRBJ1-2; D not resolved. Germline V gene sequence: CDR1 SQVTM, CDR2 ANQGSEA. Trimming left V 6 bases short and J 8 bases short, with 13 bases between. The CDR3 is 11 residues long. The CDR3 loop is CSVDEIGGYTF. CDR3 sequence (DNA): TGCAGCGTCGACGAGATCGGCGGCTACACCTTC.

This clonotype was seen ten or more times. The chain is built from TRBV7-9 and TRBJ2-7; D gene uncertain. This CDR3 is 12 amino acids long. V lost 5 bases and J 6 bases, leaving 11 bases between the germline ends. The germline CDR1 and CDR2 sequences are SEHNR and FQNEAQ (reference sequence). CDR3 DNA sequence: TGTGCCAGCAGCCCTTGGGGTGGCGAGCAGTACTTC. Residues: CASSPWGGEQYF.

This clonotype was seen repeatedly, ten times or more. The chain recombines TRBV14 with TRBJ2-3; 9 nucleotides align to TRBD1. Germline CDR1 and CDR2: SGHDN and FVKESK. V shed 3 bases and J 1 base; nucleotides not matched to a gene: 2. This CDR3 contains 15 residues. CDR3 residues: CASSQGQGRTDTQYF. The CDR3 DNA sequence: TGTGCCAGCAGCCAGGGACAGGGACGCACAGATACGCAGTATTTT.

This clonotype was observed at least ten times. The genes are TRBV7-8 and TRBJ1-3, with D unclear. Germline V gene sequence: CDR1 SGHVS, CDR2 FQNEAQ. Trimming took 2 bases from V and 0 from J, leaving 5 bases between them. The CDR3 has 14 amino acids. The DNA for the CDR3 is TGTGCCAGCAGCTTACGGGCCTCTGGAAACACCATATATTTT. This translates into CASSLRASGNTIYF. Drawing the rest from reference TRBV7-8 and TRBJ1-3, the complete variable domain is GAGVSQSPRYKVAKRGQDVALRCDPISGHVSLFWYQQALGQGPEFLTYFQNEAQLDKSGLPSDRFFAERPEGSVSTLKIQRTQQEDSAVYLCASSLRASGNTIYFGEGSWLTVV.

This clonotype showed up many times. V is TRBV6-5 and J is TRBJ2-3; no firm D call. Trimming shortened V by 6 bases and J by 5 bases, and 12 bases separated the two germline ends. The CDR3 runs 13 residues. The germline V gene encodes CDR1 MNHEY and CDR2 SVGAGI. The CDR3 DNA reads TGTGCCAGCAGGCGAAACATTGGAGATACGCAGTATTTT. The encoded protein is CASRRNIGDTQYF.

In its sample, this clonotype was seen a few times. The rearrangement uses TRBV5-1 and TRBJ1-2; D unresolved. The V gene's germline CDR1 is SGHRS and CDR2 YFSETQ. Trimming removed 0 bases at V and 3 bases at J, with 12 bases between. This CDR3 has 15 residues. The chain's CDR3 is CASSLENGLYYGYTF. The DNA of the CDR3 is TGCGCCAGCAGCTTGGAAAACGGGCTTTACTATGGCTACACCTTC.

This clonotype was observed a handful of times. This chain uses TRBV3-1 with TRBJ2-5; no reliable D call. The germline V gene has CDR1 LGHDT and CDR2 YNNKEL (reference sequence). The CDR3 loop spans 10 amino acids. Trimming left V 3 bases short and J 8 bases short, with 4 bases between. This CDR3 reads CASSQGTQYF. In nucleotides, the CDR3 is TGTGCCAGCAGCCAGGGAACCCAGTACTTC.

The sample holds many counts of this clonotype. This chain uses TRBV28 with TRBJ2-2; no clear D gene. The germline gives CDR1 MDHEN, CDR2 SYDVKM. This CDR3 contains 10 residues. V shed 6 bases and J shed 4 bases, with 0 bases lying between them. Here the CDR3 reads CASSTGELFF. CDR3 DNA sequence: TGTGCCAGCAGCACCGGGGAGCTGTTTTTT. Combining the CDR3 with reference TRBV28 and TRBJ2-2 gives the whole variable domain DVKVTQSSRYLVKRTGEKVFLECVQDMDHENMFWYRQDPGLGLRLIYFSYDVKMKEKGDIPEGYSVSREKKERFSLILESASTNQTSMYLCASSTGELFFGEGSRLTVL.

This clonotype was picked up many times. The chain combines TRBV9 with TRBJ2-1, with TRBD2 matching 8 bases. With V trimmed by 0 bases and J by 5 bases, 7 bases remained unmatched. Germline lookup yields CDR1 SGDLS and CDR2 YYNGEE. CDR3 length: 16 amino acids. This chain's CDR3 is CASSVGGSGEHNEQFF. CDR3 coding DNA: TGTGCCAGCAGCGTAGGGGGTAGCGGGGAGCACAATGAGCAGTTCTTC.

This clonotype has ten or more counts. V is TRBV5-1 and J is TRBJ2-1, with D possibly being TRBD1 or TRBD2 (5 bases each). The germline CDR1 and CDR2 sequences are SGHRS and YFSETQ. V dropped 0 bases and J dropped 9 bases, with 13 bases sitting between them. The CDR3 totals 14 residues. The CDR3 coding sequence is TGCGCCAGCAGCTTGGGAGGGACGCAGATTGAGCAGTTCTTC. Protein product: CASSLGGTQIEQFF.

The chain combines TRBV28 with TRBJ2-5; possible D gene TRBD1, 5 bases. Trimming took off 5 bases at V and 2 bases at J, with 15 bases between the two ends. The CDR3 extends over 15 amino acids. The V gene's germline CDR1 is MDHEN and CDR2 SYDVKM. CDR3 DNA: TGTGCCAGCAGTCCGATGCCCACAGGACAAGAGACCCAGTACTTC. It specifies CASSPMPTGQETQYF.

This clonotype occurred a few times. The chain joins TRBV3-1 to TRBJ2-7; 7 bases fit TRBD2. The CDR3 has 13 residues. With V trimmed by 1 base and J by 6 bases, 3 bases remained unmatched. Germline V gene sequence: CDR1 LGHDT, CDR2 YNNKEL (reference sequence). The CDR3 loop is CASSQGTSFEQYV. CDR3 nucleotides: TGTGCCAGCAGCCAAGGGACTAGTTTCGAGCAGTACGTC.

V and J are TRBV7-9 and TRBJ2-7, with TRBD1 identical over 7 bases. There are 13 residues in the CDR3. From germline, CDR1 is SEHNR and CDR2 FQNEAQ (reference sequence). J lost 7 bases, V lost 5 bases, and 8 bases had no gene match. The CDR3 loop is CASSPRTGWEQYF. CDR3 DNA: TGTGCCAGCAGCCCGAGGACAGGATGGGAGCAGTACTTC.

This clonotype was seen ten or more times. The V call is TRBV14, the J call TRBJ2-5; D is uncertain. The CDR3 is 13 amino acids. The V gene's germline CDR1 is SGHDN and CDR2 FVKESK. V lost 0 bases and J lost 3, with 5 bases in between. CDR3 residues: CASSQEFEETQYF. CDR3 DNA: TGTGCCAGCAGCCAAGAATTCGAAGAGACCCAGTACTTC.

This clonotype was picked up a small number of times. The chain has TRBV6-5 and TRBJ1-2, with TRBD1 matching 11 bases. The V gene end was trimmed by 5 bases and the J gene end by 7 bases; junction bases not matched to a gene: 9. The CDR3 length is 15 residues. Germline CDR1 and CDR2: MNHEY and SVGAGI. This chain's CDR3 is CASSLGTGGSSGYTF. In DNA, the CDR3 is TGTGCCAGCAGTCTCGGGACAGGGGGGAGTAGTGGCTACACCTTC.

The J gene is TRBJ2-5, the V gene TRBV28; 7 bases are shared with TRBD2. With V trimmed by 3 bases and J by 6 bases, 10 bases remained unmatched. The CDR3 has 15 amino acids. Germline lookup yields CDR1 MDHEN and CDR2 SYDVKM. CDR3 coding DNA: TGTGCCAGCAGTTTGTCAGGAGCGGGGATGCAGACCCAGTACTTC. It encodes CASSLSGAGMQTQYF.

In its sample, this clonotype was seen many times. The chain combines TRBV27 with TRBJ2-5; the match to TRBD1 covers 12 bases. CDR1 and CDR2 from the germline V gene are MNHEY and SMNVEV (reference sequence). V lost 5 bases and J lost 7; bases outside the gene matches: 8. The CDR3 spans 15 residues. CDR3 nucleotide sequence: TGTGCCAGCAGTACCGGGACAGGGGGCCTTGGGACCCAGTACTTC. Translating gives CASSTGTGGLGTQYF.

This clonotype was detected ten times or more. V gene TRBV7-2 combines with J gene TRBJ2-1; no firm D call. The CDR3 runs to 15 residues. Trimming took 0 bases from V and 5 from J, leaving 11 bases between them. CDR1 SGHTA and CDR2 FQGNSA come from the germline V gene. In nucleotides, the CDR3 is TGTGCCAGCAGCTTAGCTTTAGCATTCCACAATGAGCAGTTCTTC. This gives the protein CASSLALAFHNEQFF.